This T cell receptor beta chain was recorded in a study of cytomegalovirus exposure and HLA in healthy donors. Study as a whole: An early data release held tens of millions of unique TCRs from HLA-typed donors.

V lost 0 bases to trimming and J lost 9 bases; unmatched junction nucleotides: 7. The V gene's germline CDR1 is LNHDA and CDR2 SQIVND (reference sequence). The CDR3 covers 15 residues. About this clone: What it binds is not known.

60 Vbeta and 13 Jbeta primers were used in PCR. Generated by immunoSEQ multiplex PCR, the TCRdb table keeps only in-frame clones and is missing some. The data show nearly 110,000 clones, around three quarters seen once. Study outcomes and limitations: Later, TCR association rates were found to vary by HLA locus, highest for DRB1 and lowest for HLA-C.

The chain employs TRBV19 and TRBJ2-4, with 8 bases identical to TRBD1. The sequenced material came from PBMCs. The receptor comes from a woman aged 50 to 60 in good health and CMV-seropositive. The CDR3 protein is CASSIDSWTGTIQYF. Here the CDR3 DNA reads TGTGCCAGTAGTATAGATTCCTGGACAGGGACCATTCAGTACTTC.